Presented here are 7 T cell receptor beta chains from one specimen sequenced in a study of blood T cell repertoires in COVID-19. Clones were sequenced by immunoSEQ multiplex PCR, and TCRdb holds only the in-frame ones, with some missing. The repertoire has about 270,000 clones, about 88% of them found once; the top ten carry about 3%. Input material: PBMCs or T cells enriched from blood (not recorded which). The receptors were sampled from a woman in her 50s who had recovered from COVID-19.

The genes are TRBV29-1 and TRBJ2-1, with 8 bases aligning to TRBD2. The germline V gene has CDR1 SQVTM and CDR2 ANQGSEA. CDR3 length equals 15 residues. After removal of 7 bases from V and 0 bases from J, the junction contained 8 bases not matched to a gene. CDR3 region: CSASAGASSYNEQFF. CDR3 bases: TGCAGCGCCTCAGCGGGGGCCAGCTCCTACAATGAGCAGTTCTTC.

V gene TRBV12-3 or TRBV12-4 combines with J gene TRBJ2-7; 7 nucleotides agree with TRBD1. The CDR3 has 13 residues. Unmatched junction bases numbered 8, after V lost 8 bases and J lost 4 bases. CDR3 bases: TGTGCCAGCGGGATAAGGGGGCAATACGAGCAGTACTTC. Protein sequence: CASGIRGQYEQYF.

V gene TRBV7-9 combines with J gene TRBJ1-1; D is possibly TRBD1 (5 bases). The V gene lost 5 bases and the J gene lost 3 bases, with 16 bases spanning the gap. The CDR3 spans 15 residues. Looked up from germline, CDR1 is SEHNR and CDR2 is FQNEAQ (reference sequence). The CDR3 is CASSGGQGRHTEAFF. CDR3 in DNA: TGTGCCAGCAGCGGCGGACAAGGGCGCCACACTGAAGCTTTCTTT.

The rearrangement links TRBV4-2 to TRBJ1-2; tentative D call: TRBD1 (5 bases). Germline V gene sequence: CDR1 LGHNA, CDR2 YNFKEQ. The CDR3 has 16 residues. V shed 4 bases and J shed 2 bases, with 17 bases lying between them. As DNA, the CDR3 is TGTGCCAGCAGCCTATTCGCTCGGGGGAGCAACTATGGCTACACCTTC. It codes for CASSLFARGSNYGYTF.

This chain links TRBV6-4 with TRBJ2-1, with 11 bases identical to TRBD1. This CDR3 spans 14 amino acids. The trim removed 2 bases at V and 6 bases at J, leaving 0 bases unmatched. CDR1 and CDR2 from the germline V gene are MRHNA and SNTAGT. CDR3 in amino acids: CASSDGTGGNEQFF. CDR3 nucleotides: TGTGCCAGCAGTGACGGGACAGGGGGCAATGAGCAGTTCTTC.

Many counts were recorded for this clone. V gene TRBV15 combines with J gene TRBJ2-1; no definite D call. The CDR3 consists of 14 residues. The V gene's germline CDR1 is LNHNV and CDR2 YYDKDF (reference sequence). V shed 0 bases and J shed 4 bases, with 7 bases lying between them. The CDR3 bases are TGTGCCACCAGCAGAGATACAGAATACAATGAGCAGTTCTTC. It translates to CATSRDTEYNEQFF.

This sequence joins TRBV18 and TRBJ2-1; TRBD1 matches 7 bases. The CDR3 loop spans 13 amino acids. In germline, CDR1 is KGHSH, CDR2 LQKENI. V lost 7 bases, J lost 3 bases, and 3 bases stayed unmatched. CDR3 coding DNA: TGTGCCAGCTTAACAGGGGACTACAATGAGCAGTTCTTC. It specifies CASLTGDYNEQFF.